One and the same sample provided the 17 T cell receptor beta chains below, sequenced in a study of T cells in Graves' hyperthyroidism and ophthalmopathy. RNA transcripts were the template for amplifying TCR beta CDR3 regions. Using the HTBI primer set, a first-round RT-PCR was run on the TCR CDR3. In TCRdb, the multiplex PCR reads were re-called with MiXCR into one record per CDR3 protein. The top ten clones hold 64% of a sample with about 270,000 distinct CDR3 sequences, roughly 22% of them seen once. Specimen: blood. These receptor sequences come from a man aged 30 to 45 with Graves' ophthalmopathy.

This chain joins TRBV6-4 and TRBJ1-4; unclear D gene. Germline lookup yields CDR1 MRHNA and CDR2 SNTAGT. The CDR3 consists of 17 residues. V was shortened by 2 bases and J by 6 bases, with 19 bases between the two germline ends. For the CDR3, the DNA is TGTGCCAGCAGTGACCCCTGGACTAAAAGGCTTCATGAAAAACTGTTTTTT. This codes for CASSDPWTKRLHEKLFF.

V gene TRBV4-2 combines with J gene TRBJ2-4, with D unclear. The germline V gene encodes CDR1 LGHNA and CDR2 YNFKEQ. The CDR3 is made up of 17 amino acids. V lost 0 bases, J lost 0 bases, and 12 bases lay in between. CDR3 coding DNA: TGTGCCAGCAGCCAAGATGAAGGCGGAAGAGCCAAAAACATTCAGTACTTC. Residues: CASSQDEGGRAKNIQYF.

This clonotype occurred a few times. CDR3 in DNA: TGTGCCAGCAGCTTAACCCCAACCAAGAGCTCCTACGAGCAGTACTTC. As protein: CASSLTPTKSSYEQYF. This rearrangement joins TRBV7-2 to TRBJ2-7; D not certain. This CDR3 has 16 amino acids. Germline CDR1 and CDR2: SGHTA and FQGNSA. The V and J ends lost 2 bases and 0 bases respectively, with 14 bases between them.

This clonotype has at least ten counts. V is TRBV18 and J is TRBJ2-1; 7 bases map to TRBD2. Germline lookup yields CDR1 KGHSH and CDR2 LQKENI. CDR3 length: 15 residues. V lost 8 bases and J lost 7; bases outside the gene matches: 14. CDR3 in DNA: TGTGCCAGCGCTCCTACCAGCGGGATGGGTAATGAGCAGTTCTTC. It encodes CASAPTSGMGNEQFF.

The table lists this clonotype with many counts. The chain employs TRBV2 and TRBJ2-6; a possible D gene is TRBD1 (6 bases). The germline V gene has CDR1 SNHLY and CDR2 FYNNEI. Trimming took 6 bases from V and 0 from J, leaving 9 bases between them. The CDR3 runs to 15 residues. The CDR3 DNA reads as TGTGCCAGCAGGGACAGTAGCTCTGGGGCCAACGTCCTGACTTTC. This gives the protein CASRDSSSGANVLTF. Looking up the rest from reference TRBV2 and TRBJ2-6 gives the full variable domain: EPEVTQTPSHQVTQMGQEVILRCVPISNHLYFYWYRQILGQKVEFLVSFYNNEISEKSEIFDDQFSVERPDGSNFTLKIRSTKLEDSAMYFCASRDSSSGANVLTFGAGSRLTVL.

This clonotype was observed a handful of times. With a much larger clone just one base away, this may be a read error. The chain employs TRBV18 and TRBJ1-1, with a tentative D call TRBD1 (5 bases). CDR3 length equals 12 residues. Germline CDR1 KGHSH, CDR2 LQKENI. The CDR3 protein is CASSQGNTGAFF. The CDR3 nucleotides read TGTGCCAGCTCACAGGGGAACACTGGAGCTTTCTTT.

This clonotype was seen at least ten times. The V gene is TRBV20-1, the J gene TRBJ2-1; D perhaps matches TRBD1 (6 bases). The length of the CDR3 is 12 residues. Germline V gene lookup returns CDR1 DFQATT and CDR2 SNEGSKA (reference sequence). Trimming left V 3 bases short and J 7 bases short, with 10 bases between. The CDR3 protein is CSASQQGNEQFF. For the CDR3, the DNA is TGCAGTGCTAGTCAACAGGGTAATGAGCAGTTCTTC.

The CDR3 DNA is TGTGCCAGCAAGGGGGGCGGCGACTCCTATAATTCACCCCTCCACTTT. Translation gives CASKGGGDSYNSPLHF. The V call is TRBV28, the J call TRBJ1-6; possible D gene TRBD1, 6 bases. The CDR3 sequence is 16 residues long. The V and J ends lost 7 bases and 0 bases respectively, with 13 bases between them. CDR1 MDHEN and CDR2 SYDVKM come from the germline V gene.

The table lists this clonotype with many counts. This sequence joins TRBV3-1 and TRBJ2-1; D not resolved. This CDR3 region has 17 residues. Trimming removed 3 bases at V and 0 bases at J, with 15 bases between. Germline-derived CDR1 and CDR2 are LGHDT and YNNKEL (reference sequence). The CDR3 DNA follows: TGTGCCAGCAGCCATCTTGGACGCCTAAGCTCCTACAATGAGCAGTTCTTC. Protein product: CASSHLGRLSSYNEQFF.

This clonotype was seen at least ten times. The chain employs TRBV20-1 and TRBJ2-3; 11 bases line up with TRBD1. The V and J ends lost 1 base and 4 bases, in that order; junction bases with no gene match: 4. The CDR3 sequence is 15 residues long. Germline V gives CDR1 DFQATT, CDR2 SNEGSKA (reference sequence). The CDR3, as DNA: TGCAGTGCTAGAGGTGGACAGGGGGCTTCAGATACGCAGTATTTT. Protein product: CSARGGQGASDTQYF.

The gene calls are TRBV12-3 or TRBV12-4 and TRBJ2-3; no clear D gene. The CDR3 is made up of 12 amino acids. V dropped 6 bases and J dropped 8 bases, with 12 bases sitting between them. The CDR3, as DNA: TGTGCCAGCAGCCGCGGTTTTAGTACGCAGTATTTT. As protein: CASSRGFSTQYF.

This clonotype was observed many times. V and J are TRBV12-3 or TRBV12-4 and TRBJ1-1, with 9 bases that match TRBD1. Germline trimming cut 4 bases from V and 4 bases from J; bases unmatched to any gene: 7. The CDR3 runs to 15 residues. The CDR3 DNA is TGTGCCAGCAGTTCACGACAGGGGGGAGGCACTGAAGCTTTCTTT. The encoded protein is CASSSRQGGGTEAFF.

The rearrangement joins TRBV20-1 to TRBJ2-3; the D is unclear. The CDR3 runs 11 residues. V lost 8 bases and J lost 1, with 7 bases in between. Germline V gene sequence: CDR1 DFQATT, CDR2 SNEGSKA (reference sequence). CDR3 amino acids: CSMDGTDTQYF. CDR3 DNA: TGCAGTATGGACGGCACAGATACGCAGTATTTT.

V and J are TRBV29-1 and TRBJ2-7; D unresolved. The V end lost 4 bases, the J end lost 6 bases, and 13 bases lay between the germline ends. Germline CDR1 SQVTM, CDR2 ANQGSEA. The length of the CDR3 is 12 residues. The CDR3 loop is CSVVREVGEQYF. CDR3 bases: TGCAGCGTTGTTCGAGAGGTGGGCGAGCAGTACTTC.

A few counts support this clonotype. A much bigger clone sits one base away, suggesting this may be a read error. V gene TRBV11-3 combines with J gene TRBJ2-7; D unresolved. The germline CDR1 and CDR2 sequences are SGHNT and YENEEA. The V gene lost 3 bases and the J gene lost 5 bases, with 14 bases spanning the gap. This CDR3 is built from 14 residues. This CDR3 reads CASSFGRASHEQYF. DNA for the CDR3: TGTGCCAGCAGCTTCGGACGGGCCTCTCACGAGCAGTACTTC.

This clonotype was detected once. The genes are TRBV2 and TRBJ2-3; 9 nucleotides line up with TRBD2. J gave up 4 bases and V 8 bases, and 10 bases lay outside the gene matches. From germline, CDR1 is SNHLY and CDR2 FYNNEI. The CDR3 sequence is 15 residues long. The CDR3 nucleotides read TGTGCCAGCGGGGATAGCGGGAGAGTGGCAGATACGCAGTATTTT. Protein: CASGDSGRVADTQYF.

V usage is TRBV12-3 or TRBV12-4 and J usage is TRBJ1-4; the D is unclear. The V end was cut by 6 bases, the J end by 7 bases, with 27 bases between. The CDR3 spans 18 residues. The chain's CDR3 is CASSPSASFGGELEKLFF. CDR3 DNA sequence: TGTGCCAGCAGCCCCTCCGCTTCTTTTGGCGGGGAGCTTGAAAAACTGTTTTTT.